Shown below are 26 T cell receptor beta chains from a single sample sequenced in a study of regulatory T cells in long-lasting Graves disease. Time point denoted: newly diagnosed GD, antithyroid drugs for less than 3 months. Isolated PBMC RNA provided the starting material for the TCR library. The TCR beta library used iRepertoire HTBI primers with Arm-PCR amplification of CDR3. TCRdb used MiXCR to reprocess the multiplex PCR reads, holding one entry per CDR3 protein. The sample has more than 450,000 distinct CDR3 sequences, 12% seen once; the top ten hold roughly 9.3%. This sample was also put to use in a study of T cells in Graves' hyperthyroidism and ophthalmopathy.

The sequencing here drew on peripheral blood mononuclear cells (PBMCs), taken at new diagnosis, from a patient treated with antithyroid drugs. These receptors were obtained from a woman aged 25 to 39 with Graves disease.

V and J are TRBV6-1 and TRBJ2-7; either TRBD1 or TRBD2 may supply D (5 bases each). The V and J ends lost 6 bases and 3 bases respectively, with 15 bases between them. Germline V gene data show CDR1 as MNHNS and CDR2 as SASEGT. CDR3 length: 14 amino acids. CDR3 in amino acids: CASSPTGTLYEQYF. The DNA of the CDR3 is TGTGCCAGCAGCCCAACGGGGACCCTCTACGAGCAGTACTTC.

V gene TRBV5-1 combines with J gene TRBJ2-7; D ambiguous. Germline V gene sequence: CDR1 SGHRS, CDR2 YFSETQ. V lost 4 bases, J lost 1 base, and 12 bases lay in between. The CDR3 covers 14 residues. As DNA, the CDR3 is TGCGCCAGCAGCGATGACGGTGGGTCCTACGAGCAGTACTTC. It encodes CASSDDGGSYEQYF. The full variable domain, rest sourced from reference TRBV5-1 and TRBJ2-7, is KAGVTQTPRYLIKTRGQQVTLSCSPISGHRSVSWYQQTPGQGLQFLFEYFSETQRNKGNFPGRFSGRQFSNSRSEMNVSTLELGDSALYLCASSDDGGSYEQYFGPGTRLTVT.

This clonotype was seen repeatedly, ten times or more. J is TRBJ2-2 and V is TRBV7-2; D is possibly TRBD1 or TRBD2 (5 bases each). V was pared by 4 bases and J by 5 bases, with 17 bases between. The CDR3 runs to 16 residues. Germline CDR1 and CDR2: SGHTA and FQGNSA. The CDR3 reads CASSWGPGIGTGELFF. As DNA, the CDR3 is TGTGCCAGCAGCTGGGGACCGGGGATTGGGACCGGGGAGCTGTTTTTT.

This clonotype was counted a few times. This sequence joins TRBV20-1 and TRBJ1-2; 8 bases are shared with TRBD1. The CDR3 covers 17 residues. Unmatched junction bases numbered 14, after V lost 3 bases and J lost 2 bases. Germline V gene lookup returns CDR1 DFQATT and CDR2 SNEGSKA (reference sequence). Here the CDR3 reads CSASGDRGALPNYGYTF. The CDR3 DNA reads as TGCAGTGCTAGCGGAGACAGGGGCGCTCTTCCGAACTATGGCTACACCTTC.

This clonotype was observed at least ten times. This chain connects TRBV27 to TRBJ2-7; 8 nucleotides align to TRBD2. The ends lost 4 bases at V and 1 base at J; junction bases unmatched: 9. The germline CDR1 and CDR2 sequences are MNHEY and SMNVEV (reference sequence). The length of the CDR3 is 16 residues. Here the CDR3 DNA reads TGTGCCAGCAGTTCCCAACCCGGGACTAGTTCCTACGAGCAGTACTTC. It yields the protein CASSSQPGTSSYEQYF.

This chain joins TRBV20-1 and TRBJ2-2; D is unclear. The CDR3 loop spans 13 amino acids. V dropped 0 bases and J dropped 7 bases, with 9 bases sitting between them. The germline gives CDR1 DFQATT, CDR2 SNEGSKA (reference sequence). CDR3 loop: CSARDPGRGELFF. The CDR3 DNA reads TGCAGTGCTAGAGATCCGGGCCGCGGGGAGCTGTTTTTT.

The sample holds many counts of this clonotype. The chain employs TRBV28 and TRBJ2-3; 10 bases match TRBD1. V dropped 7 bases and J dropped 1; count of bases not matched to a gene: 8. The CDR3 loop spans 16 amino acids. In germline, CDR1 is MDHEN, CDR2 SYDVKM. The CDR3 nucleotides read TGTGCCAGCACCCTGCTAGGGACAGGGGGCACAGATACGCAGTATTTT. Its protein is CASTLLGTGGTDTQYF. Variable domain in full (rest from reference TRBV28 and TRBJ2-3): DVKVTQSSRYLVKRTGEKVFLECVQDMDHENMFWYRQDPGLGLRLIYFSYDVKMKEKGDIPEGYSVSREKKERFSLILESASTNQTSMYLCASTLLGTGGTDTQYFGPGTRLTVL.

This clonotype was recorded many times. The genes are TRBV5-1 and TRBJ2-2, with 7 bases lining up with TRBD1. The V gene end was trimmed by 3 bases and the J gene end by 4 bases; junction bases not matched to a gene: 6. This CDR3 spans 15 amino acids. Germline CDR1 and CDR2: SGHRS and YFSETQ. The CDR3 DNA sequence: TGCGCCAGCAGCTCGCAGACAGGGTCCACCGGGGAGCTGTTTTTT. Translation gives CASSSQTGSTGELFF.

This clonotype was found many times. This sequence joins TRBV18 and TRBJ1-1, with D tentatively TRBD1 (5 bases). Germline V lookup: CDR1 KGHSH, CDR2 LQKENI. CDR3 length equals 14 residues. V lost 3 bases and J lost 5, with 13 bases in between. The CDR3 bases are TGTGCCAGCTCACCTGAAGTCGGGGGGACTGAAGCTTTCTTT. Amino acids: CASSPEVGGTEAFF.

The gene calls are TRBV20-1 and TRBJ2-7; 9 nucleotides line up with TRBD2. The germline CDR1 and CDR2 sequences are DFQATT and SNEGSKA (reference sequence). The CDR3 consists of 13 residues. The V gene end was trimmed by 4 bases and the J gene end by 4 bases; junction bases not matched to a gene: 5. The DNA for the CDR3 is TGCAGTGCTACAGCGGGAGGAAGTTACGAGCAGTACTTC. Encoded protein: CSATAGGSYEQYF.

The chain joins TRBV20-1 to TRBJ2-5; 7 bases match TRBD1. This CDR3 has 12 amino acids. Trimming at V came to 8 bases and at J to 1 base, leaving 4 bases not matched to a gene. Germline V gives CDR1 DFQATT, CDR2 SNEGSKA (reference sequence). The CDR3 DNA reads TGCAGTTGGGACAGCCTCCAAGAGACCCAGTACTTC. Amino acid sequence: CSWDSLQETQYF.

The chain is built from TRBV15 and TRBJ1-2; D might be TRBD1 (5 bases). The CDR3 has 14 residues. Trimming took off 0 bases at V and 8 bases at J, with 13 bases between the two ends. Per germline, CDR1 LNHNV and CDR2 YYDKDF (reference sequence). CDR3: CATSRDRGYGGYTF. The CDR3 DNA reads TGTGCCACCAGCAGAGATCGGGGGTATGGCGGCTACACCTTC.

This clonotype was counted ten times or more. The DNA for the CDR3 is TGTGCCAGCAGTTGGGTACCGGGACAGCTGAACACCGGGGAGCTGTTTTTT. Protein product: CASSWVPGQLNTGELFF. The chain employs TRBV28 and TRBJ2-2, with TRBD1 matching over 7 bases. Germline values: CDR1 MDHEN, CDR2 SYDVKM. V shed 4 bases and J 1 base; nucleotides not matched to a gene: 9. CDR3 length: 17 amino acids. Full variable domain (missing parts from reference TRBV28 and TRBJ2-2): DVKVTQSSRYLVKRTGEKVFLECVQDMDHENMFWYRQDPGLGLRLIYFSYDVKMKEKGDIPEGYSVSREKKERFSLILESASTNQTSMYLCASSWVPGQLNTGELFFGEGSRLTVL.

This clonotype was detected many times. The chain carries TRBV27 and TRBJ2-7, with D hard to call. From germline, CDR1 is MNHEY and CDR2 SMNVEV (reference sequence). With 6 bases removed from V and 0 bases from J, the gap between germline ends came to 9 bases. The CDR3 runs to 13 residues. CDR3 amino acids: CASSFLSSYEQYF. In nucleotides, the CDR3 is TGTGCCAGCAGCTTTTTGAGCTCCTACGAGCAGTACTTC.

The sample holds many counts of this clonotype. The CDR3 loop is CASSFLSGTYEQYF. The DNA for the CDR3 is TGTGCCAGCAGCTTTTTGTCCGGGACCTACGAGCAGTACTTC. The chain carries TRBV7-9 and TRBJ2-7; D possibly corresponds to TRBD2 (5 bases). Germline CDR1 SEHNR, CDR2 FQNEAQ (reference sequence). The CDR3 loop spans 14 amino acids. Trimming shortened V by 3 bases and J by 2 bases, and 11 bases separated the two germline ends.

This clonotype was seen ten or more times. V and J are TRBV28 and TRBJ2-2, with D maybe TRBD2 (6 bases). From germline, CDR1 is MDHEN and CDR2 SYDVKM. The CDR3 runs to 16 residues. Trimming cost V 6 bases and J 0 bases, with 14 bases left between them. The DNA for the CDR3 is TGTGCCAGCAGCTCCACGGGAGTCGCGAACACCGGGGAGCTGTTTTTT. Its protein is CASSSTGVANTGELFF.

The chain recombines TRBV12-3 or TRBV12-4 with TRBJ2-3; D may be TRBD1 (6 bases). The CDR3 has 15 residues. Trimming took off 6 bases at V and 3 bases at J, with 16 bases between the two ends. The CDR3: CASRQTGYGTDTQYF. DNA of the CDR3: TGTGCCAGCAGACAAACAGGGTATGGGACAGATACGCAGTATTTT.

This clonotype appeared many times. The rearrangement uses TRBV20-1 and TRBJ2-2; a weak D match, TRBD2 (5 bases). Germline CDR1 is DFQATT and CDR2 is SNEGSKA (reference sequence). CDR3 length: 15 residues. Deletions cut 0 bases from V and 5 bases from J, with 13 bases between. DNA of the CDR3: TGCAGTGCTAGAGATAGGCGGGCTCAAACCGGGGAGCTGTTTTTT. This translates into CSARDRRAQTGELFF.

The V and J genes are TRBV6-2 or TRBV6-3 and TRBJ1-4; TRBD1 might be the D (6 bases). This CDR3 is 17 amino acids long. V was clipped by 4 bases and J by 7 bases, with 22 bases between them. Per the germline V gene, CDR1 is MNHEY and CDR2 is SVGEGT. The CDR3 nucleotides are TGTGCCAGCAGTTTCCCGGGACATCTAAAATATCCTGAAAAACTGTTTTTT. It yields the protein CASSFPGHLKYPEKLFF.

This clonotype was counted ten times or more. The chain couples TRBV9 to TRBJ1-1; D not certain. CDR3 length equals 13 residues. Germline values: CDR1 SGDLS, CDR2 YYNGEE. The germline V and J ends were trimmed by 4 bases and 5 bases, with 12 bases remaining between them. This CDR3 is CASSRDRATEAFF. The DNA for the CDR3 is TGTGCCAGCAGCCGTGACCGCGCGACTGAAGCTTTCTTT.

This clonotype occurred a few times. This chain uses TRBV4-2 with TRBJ2-1; TRBD2 matches 14 bases. The V gene's germline CDR1 is LGHNA and CDR2 YNFKEQ. The CDR3 runs 21 residues. V was pared by 0 bases and J by 4 bases, with 14 bases of the junction left unmatched. CDR3 protein: CASSQEAPTSGRVSAYNEQFF. The CDR3 DNA sequence: TGTGCCAGCAGCCAAGAAGCCCCGACTAGCGGGAGGGTGTCGGCTTACAATGAGCAGTTCTTC.

This clonotype was detected many times. The V and J genes are TRBV6-5 and TRBJ1-2; D perhaps matches TRBD1 (6 bases). The germline gives CDR1 MNHEY, CDR2 SVGAGI. V was pared by 4 bases and J by 3 bases, with 9 bases between. CDR3 length: 13 amino acids. The CDR3 coding sequence is TGTGCCAGCAGTTTCGACAGGCACTATGGCTACACCTTC. It is translated as CASSFDRHYGYTF.

This clonotype has a handful of counts. V is TRBV7-9 and J is TRBJ1-6, with D uncertain. This CDR3 region has 13 residues. V lost 5 bases and J 10 bases, leaving 12 bases between the germline ends. The germline gives CDR1 SEHNR, CDR2 FQNEAQ (reference sequence). CDR3 residues: CASSPVGGSPLHF. Written as DNA, the CDR3 is TGTGCCAGCAGCCCCGTAGGTGGATCACCCCTCCACTTT.

V usage is TRBV6-2 or TRBV6-3 and J usage is TRBJ2-5; possibly TRBD1 or TRBD2 for D (5 bases each). CDR1 and CDR2 (germline): MNHEY, SVGEGT. This CDR3 is built from 17 residues. The V and J ends lost 0 bases and 7 bases respectively, with 21 bases between them. The CDR3, as DNA: TGTGCCAGCAGTTACTCCCCTTATTGGCAGGCTGGGGGGACCCAGTACTTC. It specifies CASSYSPYWQAGGTQYF.

This clonotype was observed many times. This chain links TRBV27 with TRBJ1-1; TRBD1 is a possible D gene (6 bases). CDR3 size: 13 residues. Germline loops: CDR1 MNHEY, CDR2 SMNVEV (reference sequence). V dropped 3 bases and J dropped 10 bases, with 15 bases sitting between them. The CDR3: CASSFKVGGLAFF. The DNA of the CDR3 is TGTGCCAGCAGTTTTAAAGTTGGGGGGCTAGCTTTCTTT.

This clonotype was seen only a few times. The chain links TRBV7-9 to TRBJ1-1, with 9 bases lining up with TRBD1. CDR3 length: 15 amino acids. V shed 5 bases, J shed 4 bases, and the junction held 8 bases outside the gene matches. Germline CDR1 reads SEHNR; CDR2 reads FQNEAQ (reference sequence). For the CDR3, the DNA is TGTGCCAGCAGCATAGGGGACAGGGCTGCCACTGAAGCTTTCTTT. Protein: CASSIGDRAATEAFF.